These 3 T cell receptor beta chains were sequenced from one sample in a study of T cell responses to AZD1222 COVID-19 vaccine. Some clones are missing from TCRdb's copy, which holds only in-frame ones; the method was immunoSEQ multiplex PCR. There are around 80,000 clones in the sample; about 80% occur only once, and approximately 1.3% lies in the top ten. The source material was peripheral blood, sampled 28 days after the second AZD1222 dose. These receptors were obtained from an adult who received the AZD1222 COVID-19 vaccine.

V and J are TRBV9 and TRBJ1-2; D is possibly TRBD1 (5 bases). V lost 1 base to trimming and J lost 8 bases, with 15 bases between them. In germline, CDR1 is SGDLS, CDR2 YYNGEE. CDR3 length equals 14 residues. The CDR3 bases are TGTGCCAGCAGCGTAAGTTCTCAGGGTCGCGGCTACACCTTC. Its protein product is CASSVSSQGRGYTF. Based on the CDR3 plus reference TRBV9 and TRBJ1-2, the full variable domain is DSGVTQTPKHLITATGQRVTLRCSPRSGDLSVYWYQQSLDQGLQFLIQYYNGEERAKGNILERFSAQQFPDLHSELNLSSLELGDSALYFCASSVSSQGRGYTFGSGTRLTVV.

This clone showed up just once. The chain uses TRBV25-1 and TRBJ2-3, with TRBD1 as a possible D gene (5 bases). V was trimmed by 4 bases and J by 6 bases, leaving 14 bases between them. This CDR3 has 14 residues. Germline V gene lookup returns CDR1 MGHDK and CDR2 SYGVNS. The CDR3 region has the DNA TGTGCCAGCAGTGTCCAGGGCTACTCGGATACGCAGTATTTT. It translates to CASSVQGYSDTQYF.

The chain uses TRBV10-3 and TRBJ1-1; TRBD1 matches at 12 bases. V trimming: 2 bases; J trimming: 5 bases; junction bases outside the gene matches: 15. The germline CDR1 and CDR2 sequences are ENHRY and SYGVKD. The CDR3 runs to 19 residues. The chain's CDR3 is CAISELVGGDRGRGTEAFF. The CDR3 DNA sequence: TGTGCCATCAGTGAGCTTGTTGGAGGGGACAGGGGGCGCGGGACTGAAGCTTTCTTT.